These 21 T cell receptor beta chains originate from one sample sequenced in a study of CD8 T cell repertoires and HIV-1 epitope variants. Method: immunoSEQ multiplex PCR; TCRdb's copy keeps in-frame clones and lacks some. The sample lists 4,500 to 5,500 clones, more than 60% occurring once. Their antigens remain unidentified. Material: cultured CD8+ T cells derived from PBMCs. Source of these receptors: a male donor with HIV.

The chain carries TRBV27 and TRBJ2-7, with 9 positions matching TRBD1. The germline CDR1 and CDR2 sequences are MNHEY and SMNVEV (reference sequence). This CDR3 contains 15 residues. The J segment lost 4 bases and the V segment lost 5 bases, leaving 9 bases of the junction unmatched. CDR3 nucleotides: TGTGCCAGCAGTCCCGGGACAGGGTTAGGGTACGAGCAGTACTTC. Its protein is CASSPGTGLGYEQYF.

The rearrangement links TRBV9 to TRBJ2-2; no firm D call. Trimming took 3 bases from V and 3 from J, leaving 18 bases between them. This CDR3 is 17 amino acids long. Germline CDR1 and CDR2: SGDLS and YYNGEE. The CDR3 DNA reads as TGTGCCAGCAGCGCCCCATCTTTGGGTAGGGACACCGGGGAGCTGTTTTTT. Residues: CASSAPSLGRDTGELFF.

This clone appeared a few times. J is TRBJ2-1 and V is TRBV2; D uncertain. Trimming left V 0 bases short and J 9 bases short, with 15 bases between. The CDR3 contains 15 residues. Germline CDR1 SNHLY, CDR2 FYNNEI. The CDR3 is CASSEALGPRSEQFF. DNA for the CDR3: TGTGCCAGCAGTGAAGCGCTAGGTCCACGCAGTGAGCAGTTCTTC.

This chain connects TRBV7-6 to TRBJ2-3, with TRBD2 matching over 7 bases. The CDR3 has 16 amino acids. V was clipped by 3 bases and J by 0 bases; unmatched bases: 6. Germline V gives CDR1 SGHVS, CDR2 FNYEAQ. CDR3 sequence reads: CASSFGLGGSTDTQYF. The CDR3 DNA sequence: TGTGCCAGCAGCTTTGGACTAGGAGGGAGCACAGATACGCAGTATTTT.

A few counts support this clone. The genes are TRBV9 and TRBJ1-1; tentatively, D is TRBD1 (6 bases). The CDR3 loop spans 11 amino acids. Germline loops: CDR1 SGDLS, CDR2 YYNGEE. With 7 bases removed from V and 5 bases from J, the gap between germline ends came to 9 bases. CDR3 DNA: TGTGCCAGCCGGAGGGGGACTGAAGCTTTCTTT. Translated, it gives CASRRGTEAFF.

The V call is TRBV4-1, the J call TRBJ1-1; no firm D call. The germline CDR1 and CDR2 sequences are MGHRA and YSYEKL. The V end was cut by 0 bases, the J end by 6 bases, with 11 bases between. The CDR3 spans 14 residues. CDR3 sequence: CASSQDLRAAEAFF. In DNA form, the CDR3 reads TGCGCCAGCAGCCAAGATCTCCGGGCAGCTGAAGCTTTCTTT.

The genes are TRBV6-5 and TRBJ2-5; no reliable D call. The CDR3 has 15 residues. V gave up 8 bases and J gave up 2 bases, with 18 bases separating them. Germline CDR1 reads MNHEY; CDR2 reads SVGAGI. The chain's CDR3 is CASYSSEFPQETQYF. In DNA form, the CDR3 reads TGTGCCAGCTATAGCTCTGAGTTCCCGCAAGAGACCCAGTACTTC.

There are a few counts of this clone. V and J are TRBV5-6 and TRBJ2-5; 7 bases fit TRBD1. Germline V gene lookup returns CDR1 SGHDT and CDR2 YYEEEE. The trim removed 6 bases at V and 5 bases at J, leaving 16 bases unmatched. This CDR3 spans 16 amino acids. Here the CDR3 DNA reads TGTGCCAGCATCCTAGGACCAGGGGGTAATTGGGAGACCCAGTACTTC. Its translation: CASILGPGGNWETQYF.

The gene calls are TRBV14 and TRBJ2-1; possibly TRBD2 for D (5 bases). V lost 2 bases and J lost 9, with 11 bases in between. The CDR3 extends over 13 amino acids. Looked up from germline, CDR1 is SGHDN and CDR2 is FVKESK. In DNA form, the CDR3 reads TGTGCCAGCAGCCAACGAGGGCTCCGTGAGCAGTTCTTC. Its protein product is CASSQRGLREQFF.

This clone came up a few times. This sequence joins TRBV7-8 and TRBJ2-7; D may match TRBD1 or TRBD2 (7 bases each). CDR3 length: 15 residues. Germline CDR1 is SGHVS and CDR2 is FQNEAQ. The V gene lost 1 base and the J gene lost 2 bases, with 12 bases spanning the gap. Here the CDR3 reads CASSLGQGGTYEQYF. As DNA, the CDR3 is TGTGCCAGCAGCTTAGGACAGGGAGGGACCTACGAGCAGTACTTC.

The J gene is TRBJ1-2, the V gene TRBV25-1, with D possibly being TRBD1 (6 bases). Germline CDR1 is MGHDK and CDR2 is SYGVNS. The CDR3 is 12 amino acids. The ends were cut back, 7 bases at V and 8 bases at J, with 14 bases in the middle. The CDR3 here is CASMGGQRGYTF. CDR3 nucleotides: TGTGCCAGCATGGGGGGGCAGAGGGGCTACACCTTC.

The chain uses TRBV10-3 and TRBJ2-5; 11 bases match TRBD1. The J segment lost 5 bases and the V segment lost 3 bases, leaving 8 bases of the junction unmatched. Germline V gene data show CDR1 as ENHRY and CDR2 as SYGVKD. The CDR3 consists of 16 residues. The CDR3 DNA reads TGTGCCATCAGTGACCCCGGACAGGGGGCCGGGGAGACCCAGTACTTC. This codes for CAISDPGQGAGETQYF.

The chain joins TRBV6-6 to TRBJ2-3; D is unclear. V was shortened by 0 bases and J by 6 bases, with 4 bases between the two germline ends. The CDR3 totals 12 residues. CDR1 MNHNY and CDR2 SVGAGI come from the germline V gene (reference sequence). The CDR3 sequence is CASSYSEDTQYF. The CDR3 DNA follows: TGTGCCAGCAGTTACTCGGAGGATACGCAGTATTTT.

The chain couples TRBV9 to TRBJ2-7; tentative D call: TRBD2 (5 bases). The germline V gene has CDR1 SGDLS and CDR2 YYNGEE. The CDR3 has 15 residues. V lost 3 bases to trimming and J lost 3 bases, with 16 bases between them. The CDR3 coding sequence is TGTGCCAGCAGCGACGACTACCTTGGGAACTACGAGCAGTACTTC. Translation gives CASSDDYLGNYEQYF.

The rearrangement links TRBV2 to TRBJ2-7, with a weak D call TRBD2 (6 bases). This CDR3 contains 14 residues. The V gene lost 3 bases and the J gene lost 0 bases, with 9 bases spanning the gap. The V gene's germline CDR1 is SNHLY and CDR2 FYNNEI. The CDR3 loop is CASSERGYSYEQYF. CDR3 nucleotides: TGTGCCAGCAGTGAGCGGGGATACTCCTACGAGCAGTACTTC.

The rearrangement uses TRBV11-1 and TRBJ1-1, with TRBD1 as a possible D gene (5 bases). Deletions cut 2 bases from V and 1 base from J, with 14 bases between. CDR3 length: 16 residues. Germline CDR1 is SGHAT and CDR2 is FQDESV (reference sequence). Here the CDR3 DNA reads TGTGCCAGCAGCTTATTTCCAGGGATGGCGAACACTGAAGCTTTCTTT. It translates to CASSLFPGMANTEAFF.

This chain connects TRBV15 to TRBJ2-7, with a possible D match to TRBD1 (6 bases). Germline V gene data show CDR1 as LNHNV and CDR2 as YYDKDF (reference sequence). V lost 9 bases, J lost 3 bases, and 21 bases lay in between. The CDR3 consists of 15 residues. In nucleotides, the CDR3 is TGTGCCACGGCGGCCAATCGAGACAGGATCTACGAGCAGTACTTC. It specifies CATAANRDRIYEQYF.

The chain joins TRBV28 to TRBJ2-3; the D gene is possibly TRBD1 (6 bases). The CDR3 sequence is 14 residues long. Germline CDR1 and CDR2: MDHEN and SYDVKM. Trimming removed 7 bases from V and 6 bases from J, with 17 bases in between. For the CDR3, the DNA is TGTGCCAGCACCCTCAGGGGTAGGCGGGATACGCAGTATTTT. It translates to CASTLRGRRDTQYF. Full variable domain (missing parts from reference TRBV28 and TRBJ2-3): DVKVTQSSRYLVKRTGEKVFLECVQDMDHENMFWYRQDPGLGLRLIYFSYDVKMKEKGDIPEGYSVSREKKERFSLILESASTNQTSMYLCASTLRGRRDTQYFGPGTRLTVL.

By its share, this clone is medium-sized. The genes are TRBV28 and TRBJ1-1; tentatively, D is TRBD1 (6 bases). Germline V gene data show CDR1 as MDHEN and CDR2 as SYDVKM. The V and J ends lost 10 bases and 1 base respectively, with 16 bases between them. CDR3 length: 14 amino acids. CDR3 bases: TGTGCCACCTTTCCGACAGGCTCGAACACTGAAGCTTTCTTT. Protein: CATFPTGSNTEAFF.

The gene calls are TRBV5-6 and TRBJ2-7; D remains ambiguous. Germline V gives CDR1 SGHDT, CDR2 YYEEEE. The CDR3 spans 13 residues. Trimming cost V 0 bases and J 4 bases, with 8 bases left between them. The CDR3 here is CASSLGSIYEQYF. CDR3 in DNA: TGTGCCAGCAGCTTGGGTAGTATTTACGAGCAGTACTTC.

CDR3 residues: CASSLSRGDGYTF. DNA for the CDR3: TGTGCCAGCAGCTTAAGCAGGGGGGATGGCTACACCTTC. The J gene is TRBJ1-2, the V gene TRBV7-3; 7 bases fit TRBD1. This CDR3 has 13 amino acids. CDR1 is SGHTA, CDR2 FQGTGA, per germline. V lost 1 base to trimming and J lost 6 bases; unmatched junction nucleotides: 2.